The clone carrying this TCR beta chain was observed many times. Its target is unknown. This specimen comes from a study of T cells in Graves' hyperthyroidism and ophthalmopathy. Regarding the study as a whole: Ophthalmopathy, as predicted by the model, came a median roughly 6.5 months after the prediction.

Unmatched junction bases numbered 12, after V lost 6 bases and J lost 12 bases. Per germline, CDR1 MNHEY and CDR2 SVGEGT. The CDR3 has 14 amino acids. RNA transcripts were the template for amplifying TCR beta CDR3 regions. An initial round of RT-PCR targeting the TCR CDR3 relied on the HTBI primer set. In TCRdb, the multiplex PCR reads were re-called with MiXCR into one record per CDR3 protein. The sample lists approximately 370,000 distinct CDR3 sequences; about a sixth were seen once. Blood was sampled at initial diagnosis of hyperthyroidism, prior to onset of any ophthalmopathy symptoms. Fresh peripheral blood, 7.5 to 10 ml of it, supplied the PBMCs.

The sample was blood. This sequence joins TRBV6-2 or TRBV6-3 and TRBJ2-7, with 12 positions matching TRBD2. The receptor comes from a woman aged 30 to 39 with Graves' hyperthyroidism that later progressed to Graves' ophthalmopathy. CDR3 residues: CASRSGTSGLPAYF. CDR3 DNA sequence: TGTGCCAGCAGGAGCGGGACTAGCGGGCTCCCAGCGTACTTC.